This T cell receptor beta chain was obtained from a study of shared clonotypes between healthy human individuals. Study context: Per-donor plates numbered three CD4 naive, three CD4 memory, two CD8 naive and one CD8 memory. Study results and limitations: Memory subsets generally showed smaller estimated richness than naive subsets did.

As for this clone: Its antigen is currently unknown.

Investigators divided CD4+ cells into CD45RA+ naive and CD45RA-negative memory subsets. Repertoires were generated with immunoSEQ multiplex PCR, while TCRdb's copy carries only in-frame clones and drops some. In the table there are roughly 2.6 million clones, approximately 92% of which are singletons. Per the germline V gene, CDR1 is MNHNS and CDR2 is SASEGT. V lost 10 bases and J 3 bases, leaving 18 bases between the germline ends. The CDR3 sequence is 15 residues long. V is TRBV6-1 and J is TRBJ1-4; tentative D call: TRBD1 (5 bases). Sample: naive CD4+ T cells sorted from blood. Subset meaning: CD45RA+ positively selected. The receptor was isolated from a man younger than 30 in good health. The CDR3 here is CAIHWGSRANEKLFF. CDR3 nucleotides: TGTGCCATCCACTGGGGGAGCAGGGCTAATGAAAAACTGTTTTTT.